This TCR beta chain was found in a study of blood T cells in healthy people across ages. The study's findings and limits: Expanded clonotype shifts may have been confounded, as the donors had an unknown CMV status.

Then a second PCR, running about 7 to 11 cycles, was carried out with a sample-barcoded 5' primer and a J-beta primer mix. TCRdb used MiXCR to reprocess the 5' RACE reads, holding one entry per CDR3 protein. This table has some 1.8 million distinct CDR3 sequences, about 39% appearing once. This CDR3 is 15 amino acids long. V gave up 4 bases and J gave up 4 bases; unmatched junction bases: 7. CDR1 is MDHEN and CDR2 is SYDVKM in the germline V gene. A remark on this clonotype: What it binds is not known.

Material: blood. The chain recombines TRBV28 with TRBJ2-1; 7 nucleotides line up with TRBD1. This sequence originates from a human donor in good health. The CDR3 is CASSSETGIYNEQFF. In nucleotides, the CDR3 is TGTGCCAGCAGTTCAGAGACAGGGATATACAATGAGCAGTTCTTC.